This TCR beta chain was obtained from a study of CD8 T cells in ankylosing spondylitis. TCRdb re-called the 5' RACE reads with MiXCR, one entry per CDR3 protein. The sample includes over 200,000 distinct CDR3 sequences, 8% to 11% of them seen just once. This clonotype was seen a handful of times. The junction had 5 bases not matched to a gene; V was cut back by 5 bases and J by 5 bases. This CDR3 comprises 14 residues. CDR1 SGHTA and CDR2 FQGNSA come from the germline V gene. This TCR was recovered from a male donor with ankylosing spondylitis or in good health (not recorded which). Sequencing was carried out using blood, either unsorted or a sorted T cell fraction (not recorded which). This rearrangement joins TRBV7-2 to TRBJ2-5; 10 bases are shared with TRBD2. CDR3 DNA: TGTGCCAGCAGCACCTCGACTAGCGGGGAGACCCAGTACTTC. Its protein is CASSTSTSGETQYF.